This record concerns one T cell receptor (beta chain) sequence. With a J-beta primer mix and a sample-barcoded 5' primer, a second PCR ran about 6 to 11 cycles. Each CDR3 protein is one row after TCRdb ran MiXCR on the 5' RACE reads. In the table there are around 700,000 distinct CDR3 sequences, roughly 25% of which are singletons. The data belong to a study of blood T cells in healthy people across ages. Trimming shortened V by 7 bases and J by 5 bases, and 15 bases separated the two germline ends. CDR1 is SGHRS and CDR2 is YFSETQ in the germline V gene. This CDR3 is 13 amino acids long. These data were also filed under a second study, of T cells of mothers and their children.

The sequenced sample was blood. The chain has TRBV5-1 and TRBJ2-5; D ambiguous. The TCR originated in a boy younger than 18 in good health. The CDR3 nucleotides are TGCGCCAGCCGCCTTAGGTTCGGGGAGACCCAGTACTTC. Translated, it gives CASRLRFGETQYF.